Shown below are 27 T cell receptor beta chains from a single sample sequenced in a study of molecular identifiers for immune sequencing clone quantification. TCRdb reprocessed the PCR reads via MiXCR and lists one record per CDR3 protein. This table holds a few hundred thousand distinct CDR3 sequences, around 21% found once. Material: naive CD8+ T cells from blood, with Jurkat cell RNA spiked in. Indicated subset: FACS-sorted CD8+CD4-CCR7+CD45RA+ naive T cells. The source of these receptors is a human donor in good health. Some libraries in this study had Jurkat cell RNA spiked in.

In its sample, this clonotype was seen many times. This chain joins TRBV5-8 and TRBJ2-3; TRBD2 matches at 10 bases. This CDR3 contains 16 residues. Unmatched junction bases numbered 5, after V lost 4 bases and J lost 0 bases. In germline, CDR1 is SGHTS, CDR2 YDEGEE. The CDR3 region is CASSPLTSGSTDTQYF. The CDR3 DNA reads as TGTGCCAGCAGCCCCTTGACTAGCGGGAGCACAGATACGCAGTATTTT.

Concerning this clonotype itself: The germline gene is not matched at one end of the junction; a read error may be the cause. The chain is built from TRBV28 and TRBJ2-5; D call uncertain. Germline-derived CDR1 and CDR2 are MDHEN and SYDVKM. The CDR3 runs to 11 residues. The CDR3 loop reads CANSLGETQYF. CDR3 in DNA: TGTGCCAACAGTTTGGGAGAGACCCAGTACTTC.

This clonotype was seen many times. The chain has TRBV12-3 or TRBV12-4 and TRBJ1-3; D remains ambiguous. The V end lost 3 bases, the J end lost 1 base, and 7 bases lay between the germline ends. The CDR3 spans 14 residues. In DNA, the CDR3 is TGTGCCAGCAGTTTGGGCCTTTCTGGAAACACCATATATTTT. This translates into CASSLGLSGNTIYF.

In this sample, this clonotype turned up many times. J is TRBJ2-7 and V is TRBV29-1; 8 bases match TRBD1. The trim removed 4 bases at V and 3 bases at J, leaving 8 bases unmatched. This CDR3 has 14 residues. Germline assignment: CDR1 SQVTM and CDR2 ANQGSEA. CDR3 DNA: TGCAGCGTTGCCCCGGGACAGGTCTACTACGAGCAGTACTTC. It yields the protein CSVAPGQVYYEQYF.

The rearrangement uses TRBV6-5 and TRBJ1-1; no clear D gene. This CDR3 region has 14 residues. The V gene's germline CDR1 is MNHEY and CDR2 SVGAGI. V shed 0 bases and J shed 7 bases, with 12 bases lying between them. CDR3 region: CASSYSGGAYEAFF. The DNA for the CDR3 is TGTGCCAGCAGTTACTCTGGTGGAGCCTATGAAGCTTTCTTT.

This clonotype was picked up one time. The DNA for the CDR3 is TGCGCCAGCAGCCGAGATCTTCCAGGACCCTACAATGAGCAGTTCTTC. It translates to CASSRDLPGPYNEQFF. The rearrangement uses TRBV4-3 and TRBJ2-1; D is unclear. Germline V gene data show CDR1 as LGHNA and CDR2 as YSLEER. V dropped 4 bases and J dropped 2 bases, with 15 bases sitting between them. This CDR3 contains 16 residues.

This clonotype was found many times. The gene calls are TRBV7-2 and TRBJ2-2; D tentatively fits TRBD1 or TRBD2 (5 bases each). The CDR3 spans 16 residues. The V end was cut by 4 bases, the J end by 2 bases, with 14 bases between. In germline, CDR1 is SGHTA, CDR2 FQGNSA. The CDR3 reads CASSSGSGLNTGELFF. CDR3 bases: TGTGCCAGCAGCTCGGGATCAGGGCTTAACACCGGGGAGCTGTTTTTT.

Many counts were recorded for this clonotype. CDR3 amino acids: CSAGTSGNTIYF. CDR3 bases: TGCAGTGCTGGGACGTCTGGAAACACCATATATTTT. This chain uses TRBV20-1 with TRBJ1-3, with D possibly being TRBD1 (5 bases). Germline V lookup: CDR1 DFQATT, CDR2 SNEGSKA (reference sequence). Trimming removed 5 bases from V and 1 base from J, with 6 bases in between. CDR3 length equals 12 residues.

This clonotype was found a few times. The J gene is TRBJ1-5, the V gene TRBV6-2 or TRBV6-3; D is perhaps TRBD1 (5 bases). CDR3 length equals 14 residues. Germline V gene sequence: CDR1 MNHEY, CDR2 SVGEGT. Trimming removed 2 bases at V and 4 bases at J, with 9 bases between. Written as DNA, the CDR3 is TGTGCCAGCAGTTACCTAGACAGAAATCAGCCCCAGCATTTT. Protein sequence: CASSYLDRNQPQHF.

The V gene is TRBV4-3, the J gene TRBJ2-7, with 11 bases identical to TRBD1. V trimming: 7 bases; J trimming: 5 bases; junction bases outside the gene matches: 7. The germline gives CDR1 LGHNA, CDR2 YSLEER. This CDR3 region has 14 residues. The CDR3, as DNA: TGCGCCAGCAAAAAGGGACAGGGGGTCCACGAGCAGTACTTC. It encodes CASKKGQGVHEQYF.

The J gene is TRBJ2-7, the V gene TRBV5-3, with D perhaps TRBD2 (5 bases). TRBV5-3 is an ORF; its function is uncertain. The CDR3 contains 12 residues. Trimming shortened V by 8 bases and J by 4 bases, and 13 bases separated the two germline ends. In DNA form, the CDR3 reads TGTGCCAGCAGCCGGCCGGGATACGAGCAGTACTTC. Residues: CASSRPGYEQYF.

This clonotype was detected a few times. The chain employs TRBV7-9 and TRBJ1-2; D gene unclear. The CDR3 spans 13 residues. Trimming took off 3 bases at V and 3 bases at J, with 8 bases between the two ends. Germline CDR1 reads SEHNR; CDR2 reads FQNEAQ (reference sequence). CDR3 sequence: CASSFPDYYGYTF. The CDR3 coding sequence is TGTGCCAGCAGCTTTCCAGATTACTATGGCTACACCTTC.

The rearrangement joins TRBV4-1 to TRBJ2-7; 7 nucleotides align to TRBD1. CDR1 is MGHRA, CDR2 YSYEKL, per germline. The length of the CDR3 is 16 residues. J lost 3 bases, V lost 1 base, and 9 bases had no gene match. This chain's CDR3 is CASSQVSTGLGYEQYF. The CDR3 DNA follows: TGCGCCAGCAGCCAAGTGTCGACAGGGCTGGGCTACGAGCAGTACTTC.

Regarding this clonotype: A much larger clone sits a single nucleotide away, making a read error possible. V and J are TRBV14 and TRBJ2-7; no clear D gene. V gave up 4 bases and J gave up 0 bases, with 10 bases separating them. CDR3 length: 14 amino acids. Germline V gives CDR1 SGHDN, CDR2 FVKESK. The CDR3 region is CASSPRLGSYEQYF. CDR3 sequence (DNA): TGTGCCAGCAGCCCCCGACTGGGCTCCTACGAGCAGTACTTC.

For this clonotype: This may come from a read error, since a much larger clone is one base off. The chain couples TRBV29-1 to TRBJ2-2; 10 bases fit TRBD2. The CDR3 sequence is 17 residues long. J was trimmed by 2 bases and V by 6 bases; bases with no gene match: 12. Per the germline V gene, CDR1 is SQVTM and CDR2 is ANQGSEA. CDR3 DNA: TGCAGCGTAGGTGGACTAGCGGCCCGCTCCAACACCGGGGAGCTGTTTTTT. Translating it yields CSVGGLAARSNTGELFF.

Ten or more counts support this clonotype. The V gene is TRBV29-1, the J gene TRBJ1-1, with 8 bases aligning to TRBD1. CDR1 SQVTM and CDR2 ANQGSEA come from the germline V gene. The J segment lost 4 bases and the V segment lost 5 bases, leaving 3 bases of the junction unmatched. This CDR3 has 12 residues. The CDR3 loop reads CSVRQGSTEAFF. The CDR3 nucleotides read TGCAGCGTTAGACAGGGGAGCACTGAAGCTTTCTTT.

Regarding this clonotype: Since a much larger clone is just one base distant, this may be a read error. The CDR3 bases are TGTGCCAGCAGTTTAACACTAGGGAGTGGATCTACGGAGTATTTT. Translation gives CASSLTLGSGSTEYF. The V gene is TRBV12-3 or TRBV12-4, the J gene TRBJ2-3, with D perhaps matching TRBD2 (5 bases). This CDR3 contains 15 residues.

On this clonotype: Compared with germline, one end of the junction differs, possibly owing to a read error. The J gene is TRBJ1-5, the V gene TRBV6-5; perhaps TRBD1 as D (6 bases). Germline CDR1 MNHEY, CDR2 SVGAGI. The CDR3 runs to 14 residues. CDR3 in amino acids: CASSYVQGNQPQRF. The CDR3 nucleotides are TGTGCCAGCAGTTACGTACAGGGAAACCAGCCCCAGCGTTTT.

The chain combines TRBV9 with TRBJ1-3; a possible D gene is TRBD1 (5 bases). V dropped 0 bases and J dropped 3 bases, with 10 bases sitting between them. This CDR3 contains 15 residues. Germline loops: CDR1 SGDLS, CDR2 YYNGEE. The CDR3 region has the DNA TGTGCCAGCAGCGTAGGACAGAGTATTGGAAACACCATATATTTT. It yields the protein CASSVGQSIGNTIYF.

This clonotype occurred many times. The chain uses TRBV27 and TRBJ2-7, with 10 bases lining up with TRBD1. This CDR3 is 14 amino acids long. Trimming cost V 5 bases and J 7 bases; bases outside gene matches: 8. Germline CDR1 reads MNHEY; CDR2 reads SMNVEV (reference sequence). The DNA for the CDR3 is TGTGCCAGCAGTCCCTCGGGACAGGGGATGGAGCAGTACTTC. Translation: CASSPSGQGMEQYF.

In its sample, this clonotype was seen a few times. CDR3 residues: CASSMSGGGLSTGELFF. Written as DNA, the CDR3 is TGTGCCAGTAGTATGAGCGGCGGGGGCCTTAGCACCGGGGAGCTGTTTTTT. The genes are TRBV19 and TRBJ2-2; maybe TRBD2 (7 bases). Germline CDR1 LNHDA, CDR2 SQIVND (reference sequence). Trimming shortened V by 3 bases and J by 4 bases, and 18 bases separated the two germline ends. The CDR3 is made up of 17 amino acids.

This clonotype was seen a few times. This chain connects TRBV10-3 to TRBJ1-3; 8 nucleotides agree with TRBD1. The CDR3 is 14 amino acids. J lost 6 bases, V lost 6 bases, and 7 bases had no gene match. Germline CDR1 reads ENHRY; CDR2 reads SYGVKD. The DNA of the CDR3 is TGTGCCATCAGACACGAGCAGGGGGCAAACACCATATATTTT. It codes for CAIRHEQGANTIYF.

The gene calls are TRBV20-1 and TRBJ1-2, with D possibly being TRBD1 (5 bases). There are 11 residues in the CDR3. The V end lost 0 bases, the J end lost 6 bases, and 5 bases lay between the germline ends. The germline gives CDR1 DFQATT, CDR2 SNEGSKA (reference sequence). CDR3 nucleotide sequence: TGCAGTGCTAGAGAGGGGGATGGCTACACCTTC. Translation: CSAREGDGYTF.

At least ten counts were recorded for this clonotype. The chain uses TRBV20-1 and TRBJ2-3, with D hard to call. The germline V gene encodes CDR1 DFQATT and CDR2 SNEGSKA (reference sequence). There are 14 residues in the CDR3. Trimming removed 2 bases at V and 3 bases at J, with 12 bases between. In nucleotides, the CDR3 is TGCAGTGCTAGACAACCTGACGGGACAGATACGCAGTATTTT. Its protein is CSARQPDGTDTQYF.

This clonotype was recorded at least ten times. The chain is built from TRBV2 and TRBJ1-4; no clear D. CDR3 length: 16 amino acids. The germline V gene encodes CDR1 SNHLY and CDR2 FYNNEI. Trimming took 2 bases from V and 3 from J, leaving 13 bases between them. The CDR3 DNA is TGTGCCAGCAGTGAATTTCCAGCACGCCCTAATGAAAAACTGTTTTTT. Translation: CASSEFPARPNEKLFF.

The genes are TRBV5-6 and TRBJ1-1; D is unresolved. V was pared by 4 bases and J by 8 bases, with 15 bases between. The CDR3 spans 13 residues. From germline, CDR1 is SGHDT and CDR2 YYEEEE. The CDR3 spells CASSHPYRPEAFF. In nucleotides, the CDR3 is TGTGCCAGCAGCCACCCTTATAGACCCGAAGCTTTCTTT.

In this sample, this clonotype turned up many times. The genes are TRBV5-1 and TRBJ2-7; D remains unclear. Trimming cost V 5 bases and J 2 bases, with 11 bases left between them. Germline loops: CDR1 SGHRS, CDR2 YFSETQ. The CDR3 length is 13 residues. In DNA, the CDR3 is TGCGCCAGCAGGAACTTCCCGGCCTACGAGCAGTACTTC. This encodes CASRNFPAYEQYF.